The 20 T cell receptor beta chains given below trace back to one sample, sequenced in a study of blood T cell repertoires in COVID-19 (TCRdb year 2020). Libraries came from the immunoSEQ multiplex PCR assay. TCRdb's version of the immuneACCESS table is confined to in-frame rearrangements and falls short of the full clone set. An unresolved V gene accounts for under half of the shortfall where checked; the remainder is of unknown origin. The sample profile shows around 150,000 clones; about nine tenths of them were found once. The top ten hold 4.8% of the sample. Sequencing used peripheral blood. These TCRs come from a man aged 30 to 45 with COVID-19, enrolled during active disease.

This rearrangement joins TRBV28 to TRBJ2-7; TRBD1 aligns across 9 bases. Germline trimming cut 5 bases from V and 3 bases from J; bases unmatched to any gene: 8. Germline CDR1 and CDR2: MDHEN and SYDVKM. The CDR3 has 15 residues. The CDR3 reads CASSPGQGPHYEQYF. As DNA, the CDR3 is TGTGCCAGCAGTCCCGGACAGGGGCCGCACTACGAGCAGTACTTC.

This clone has only one observation. The chain has TRBV18 and TRBJ2-1, with D possibly being TRBD1 (6 bases). Trimming shortened V by 3 bases and J by 0 bases, and 15 bases separated the two germline ends. Germline CDR1 and CDR2: KGHSH and LQKENI. The CDR3 has 17 amino acids. The CDR3 DNA follows: TGTGCCAGCTCACCGACGGGACACTTGAGCTCCTACAATGAGCAGTTCTTC. Its protein is CASSPTGHLSSYNEQFF.

The gene calls are TRBV29-1 and TRBJ1-2, with 7 bases lining up with TRBD1. Germline CDR1 reads SQVTM; CDR2 reads ANQGSEA. J was trimmed by 4 bases and V by 7 bases; bases with no gene match: 6. CDR3 length: 12 residues. This CDR3 is CSDFRDSYGYTF. CDR3 DNA sequence: TGCAGCGACTTCCGGGACAGCTATGGCTACACCTTC.

This chain connects TRBV30 to TRBJ1-4, with 8 nucleotides matching TRBD1. In germline, CDR1 is GTSNPN, CDR2 SVGIG (reference sequence). This CDR3 region has 18 residues. J gave up 4 bases and V 0 bases, and 13 bases lay outside the gene matches. CDR3 DNA: TGTGCCTGGAGTGTACTGGGCAGGGGGCAATTCGGTAATGAAAAACTGTTTTTT. It translates to CAWSVLGRGQFGNEKLFF.

The rearrangement links TRBV27 to TRBJ2-1, with TRBD2 matching over 10 bases. Trimming cost V 5 bases and J 5 bases; bases outside gene matches: 6. This CDR3 comprises 15 residues. Looked up from germline, CDR1 is MNHEY and CDR2 is SMNVEV (reference sequence). DNA for the CDR3: TGTGCCAGCAGTCCCCCTAGCGGGAGCCACAATGAGCAGTTCTTC. Encoded protein: CASSPPSGSHNEQFF.

This rearrangement joins TRBV7-9 to TRBJ1-2; 7 bases map to TRBD1. CDR1 and CDR2 (germline): SEHNR, FQNEAQ (reference sequence). The CDR3 is made up of 13 amino acids. Trimming at V came to 8 bases and at J to 8 bases, leaving 11 bases not matched to a gene. CDR3: CASFDRESNGYTF. The CDR3 coding sequence is TGTGCCAGCTTCGACAGGGAATCGAACGGCTACACCTTC.

The chain combines TRBV12-3 or TRBV12-4 with TRBJ2-5; D not resolved. This CDR3 contains 13 residues. Trimming took 7 bases from V and 2 from J, leaving 11 bases between them. The CDR3 sequence: CASTKTEQETQYF. CDR3 nucleotides: TGTGCCAGCACCAAGACTGAACAAGAGACCCAGTACTTC.

The chain couples TRBV28 to TRBJ2-2, with TRBD1 matching 9 bases. The CDR3 spans 14 residues. Trimming took 6 bases from V and 7 from J; bases not matched to a gene: 6. Germline V gene sequence: CDR1 MDHEN, CDR2 SYDVKM. CDR3 in amino acids: CASRLQGAHGELFF. CDR3 DNA sequence: TGTGCCAGCAGGCTACAGGGGGCTCACGGGGAGCTGTTTTTT.

The V and J genes are TRBV7-2 and TRBJ1-5; D possibly corresponds to TRBD1 (5 bases). Trimming cost V 5 bases and J 3 bases, with 17 bases left between them. The germline V gene encodes CDR1 SGHTA and CDR2 FQGNSA. CDR3 length: 16 amino acids. For the CDR3, the DNA is TGTGCCAGCAGCCCTAGGGTTCAGGGCTTCAATCAGCCCCAGCATTTT. It translates to CASSPRVQGFNQPQHF. The full variable domain, its missing parts supplied by reference TRBV7-2 and TRBJ1-5, is GAGVSQSPSNKVTEKGKDVELRCDPISGHTALYWYRQSLGQGLEFLIYFQGNSAPDKSGLPSDRFSAERTGGSVSTLTIQRTQQEDSAVYLCASSPRVQGFNQPQHFGDGTRLSIL.

V is TRBV4-1 and J is TRBJ2-3; perhaps TRBD2 as D (5 bases). Germline V gene lookup returns CDR1 MGHRA and CDR2 YSYEKL. The CDR3 is 16 amino acids. V dropped 1 base and J dropped 6 bases, with 17 bases sitting between them. CDR3 in DNA: TGCGCCAGCAGCCAAGGACCGGTCGACAAGCGGGATACGCAGTATTTT. Translation gives CASSQGPVDKRDTQYF.

The genes are TRBV7-3 and TRBJ1-1; TRBD1 might be the D (5 bases). The CDR3 extends over 15 amino acids. V lost 1 base and J lost 1, with 10 bases in between. Germline CDR1 reads SGHTA; CDR2 reads FQGTGA. For the CDR3, the DNA is TGTGCCAGCAGCTTAAGAACGGGGGGGAACACTGAAGCTTTCTTT. This codes for CASSLRTGGNTEAFF.

V is TRBV7-8 and J is TRBJ1-2, with a possible D match to TRBD1 (6 bases). The CDR3 is 16 residues long. V shed 5 bases and J shed 2 bases, with 18 bases lying between them. The germline gives CDR1 SGHVS, CDR2 FQNEAQ. The CDR3, as DNA: TGTGCCAGCAGCGAGATAACAGGGATCCCAAACTATGGCTACACCTTC. This codes for CASSEITGIPNYGYTF.

This sequence joins TRBV5-5 and TRBJ2-7, with 7 bases lining up with TRBD1. This CDR3 has 16 residues. Germline loops: CDR1 SGHKS, CDR2 YYEKEE (reference sequence). J lost 4 bases, V lost 4 bases, and 14 bases had no gene match. The CDR3 loop is CASSAQQGLTSYEQYF. In DNA form, the CDR3 reads TGTGCCAGCAGCGCGCAACAGGGGCTAACCTCTTACGAGCAGTACTTC.

This chain joins TRBV3-1 (or the pseudogene TRBV3-2) and TRBJ1-1, with D tentatively TRBD1 (5 bases). The germline V gene encodes CDR1 LGHDT and CDR2 YNNKEL (reference sequence). V lost 1 base to trimming and J lost 3 bases, with 9 bases between them. The CDR3 spans 14 residues. Written as DNA, the CDR3 is TGTGCCAGCAGCCAAGTGGAAGGGGACACTGAAGCTTTCTTT. Its translation is CASSQVEGDTEAFF.

V usage is TRBV24-1 and J usage is TRBJ1-1; D remains unclear. Germline CDR1 is KGHDR and CDR2 is SFDVKD. The length of the CDR3 is 14 residues. Trimming left V 9 bases short and J 1 base short, with 14 bases between. The CDR3, as DNA: TGTGCCACCCGGGGTCGGGTATCGAACACTGAAGCTTTCTTT. Its protein is CATRGRVSNTEAFF.

The chain recombines TRBV5-1 with TRBJ2-3, with a possible D match to TRBD1 (5 bases). The CDR3 spans 17 residues. Germline V gene sequence: CDR1 SGHRS, CDR2 YFSETQ. V shed 0 bases and J shed 0 bases, with 14 bases lying between them. The CDR3 bases are TGCGCCAGCAGCTTGGGCTCAGGGCCACCTAGCACAGATACGCAGTATTTT. Protein product: CASSLGSGPPSTDTQYF.

The chain employs TRBV19 and TRBJ2-6; D is perhaps TRBD1 (6 bases). Looked up from germline, CDR1 is LNHDA and CDR2 is SQIVND (reference sequence). V dropped 2 bases and J dropped 4 bases, with 9 bases sitting between them. This CDR3 is 15 amino acids long. CDR3 loop: CASSIQGKGANVLTF. The CDR3 region has the DNA TGTGCCAGTAGTATACAGGGGAAGGGGGCCAACGTCCTGACTTTC. The variable domain in full, completed from reference TRBV19 and TRBJ2-6, reads DGGITQSPKYLFRKEGQNVTLSCEQNLNHDAMYWYRQDPGQGLRLIYYSQIVNDFQKGDIAEGYSVSREKKESFPLTVTSAQKNPTAFYLCASSIQGKGANVLTFGAGSRLTVL.

The chain uses TRBV9 and TRBJ1-1; the D is unclear. The ends were cut back, 0 bases at V and 0 bases at J, with 3 bases in the middle. Germline values: CDR1 SGDLS, CDR2 YYNGEE. The CDR3 has 13 residues. CDR3 protein: CASSVELNTEAFF. CDR3 nucleotide sequence: TGTGCCAGCAGCGTAGAGCTGAACACTGAAGCTTTCTTT.

The CDR3 spells CASSLFPSGEQYF. CDR3 coding DNA: TGTGCCAGCAGCTTATTTCCGAGTGGCGAGCAGTACTTC. The chain is built from TRBV7-2 and TRBJ2-7; D is undetermined. The CDR3 has 13 residues. CDR1 and CDR2 (germline): SGHTA, FQGNSA. The V and J ends lost 2 bases and 6 bases respectively, with 11 bases between them.

This chain uses TRBV6-5 with TRBJ1-4; TRBD1 matches at 9 bases. Per the germline V gene, CDR1 is MNHEY and CDR2 is SVGAGI. The CDR3 consists of 16 residues. The V gene end was trimmed by 4 bases and the J gene end by 7 bases; junction bases not matched to a gene: 10. The CDR3, as DNA: TGTGCCAGCAGTTCGGAATACGGGACAGGGAGTGAAAAACTGTTTTTT. Protein product: CASSSEYGTGSEKLFF.